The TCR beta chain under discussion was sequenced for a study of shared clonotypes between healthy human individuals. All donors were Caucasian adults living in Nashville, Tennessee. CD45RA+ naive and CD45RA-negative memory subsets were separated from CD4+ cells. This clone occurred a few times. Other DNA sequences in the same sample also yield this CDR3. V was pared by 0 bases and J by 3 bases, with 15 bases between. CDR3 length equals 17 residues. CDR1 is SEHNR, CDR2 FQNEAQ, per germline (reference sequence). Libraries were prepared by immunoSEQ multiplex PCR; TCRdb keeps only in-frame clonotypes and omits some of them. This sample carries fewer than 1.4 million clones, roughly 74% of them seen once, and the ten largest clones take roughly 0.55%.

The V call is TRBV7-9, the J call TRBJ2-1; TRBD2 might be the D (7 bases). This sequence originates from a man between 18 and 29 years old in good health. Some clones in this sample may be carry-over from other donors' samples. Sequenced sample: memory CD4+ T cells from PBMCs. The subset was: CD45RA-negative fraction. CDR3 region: CASSLASRGGSYNEQFF. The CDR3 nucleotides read TGTGCCAGCAGCTTAGCCTCCAGGGGCGGGAGCTACAATGAGCAGTTCTTC.